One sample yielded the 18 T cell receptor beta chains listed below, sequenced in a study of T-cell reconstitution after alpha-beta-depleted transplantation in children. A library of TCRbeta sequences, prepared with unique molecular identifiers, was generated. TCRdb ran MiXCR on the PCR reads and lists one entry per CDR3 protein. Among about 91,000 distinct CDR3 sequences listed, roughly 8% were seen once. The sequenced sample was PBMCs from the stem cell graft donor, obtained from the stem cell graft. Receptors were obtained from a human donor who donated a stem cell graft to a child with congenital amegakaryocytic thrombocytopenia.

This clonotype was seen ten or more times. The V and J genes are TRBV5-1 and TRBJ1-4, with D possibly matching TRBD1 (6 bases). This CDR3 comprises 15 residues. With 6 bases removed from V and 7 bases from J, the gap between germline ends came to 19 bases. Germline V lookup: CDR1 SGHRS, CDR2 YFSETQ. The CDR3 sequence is CASTRDTSGGEKLFF. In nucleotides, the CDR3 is TGCGCCAGCACCCGGGACACCTCCGGAGGTGAAAAACTGTTTTTT.

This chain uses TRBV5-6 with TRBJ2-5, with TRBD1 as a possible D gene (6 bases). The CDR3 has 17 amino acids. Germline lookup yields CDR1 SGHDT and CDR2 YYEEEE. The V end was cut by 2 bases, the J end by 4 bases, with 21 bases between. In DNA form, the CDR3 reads TGTGCCAGCAGCTTTGGGCTGGGGGCTGTTCGGCGAGAGACCCAGTACTTC. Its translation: CASSFGLGAVRRETQYF.

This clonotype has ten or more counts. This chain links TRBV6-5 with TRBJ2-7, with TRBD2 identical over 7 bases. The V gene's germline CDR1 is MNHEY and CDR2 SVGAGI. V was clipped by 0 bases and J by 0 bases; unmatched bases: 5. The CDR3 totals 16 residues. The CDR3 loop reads CASSYSKLAYSYEQYF. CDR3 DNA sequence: TGTGCCAGCAGTTACTCGAAACTAGCGTACTCCTACGAGCAGTACTTC.

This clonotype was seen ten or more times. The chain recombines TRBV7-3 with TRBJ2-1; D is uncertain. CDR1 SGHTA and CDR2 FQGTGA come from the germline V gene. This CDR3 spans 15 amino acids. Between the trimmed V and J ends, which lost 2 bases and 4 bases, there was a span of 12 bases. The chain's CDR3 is CASSLASKLYNEQFF. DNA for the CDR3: TGTGCCAGCAGCTTAGCTAGTAAGCTATACAATGAGCAGTTCTTC.

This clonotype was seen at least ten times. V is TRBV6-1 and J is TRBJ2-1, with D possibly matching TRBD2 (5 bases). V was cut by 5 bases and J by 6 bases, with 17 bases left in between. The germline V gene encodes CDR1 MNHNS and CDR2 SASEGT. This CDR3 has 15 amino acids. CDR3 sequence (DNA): TGTGCCAGCAGTCGCCCTAGCTATTCATCCAATGAGCAGTTCTTC. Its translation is CASSRPSYSSNEQFF.

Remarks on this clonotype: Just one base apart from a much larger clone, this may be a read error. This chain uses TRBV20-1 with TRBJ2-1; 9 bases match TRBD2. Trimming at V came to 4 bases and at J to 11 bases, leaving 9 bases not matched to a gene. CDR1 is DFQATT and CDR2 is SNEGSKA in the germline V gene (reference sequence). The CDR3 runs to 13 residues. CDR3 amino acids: CSATAGGWDQQFF. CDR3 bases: TGCAGTGCTACAGCGGGGGGTTGGGATCAGCAGTTCTTC.

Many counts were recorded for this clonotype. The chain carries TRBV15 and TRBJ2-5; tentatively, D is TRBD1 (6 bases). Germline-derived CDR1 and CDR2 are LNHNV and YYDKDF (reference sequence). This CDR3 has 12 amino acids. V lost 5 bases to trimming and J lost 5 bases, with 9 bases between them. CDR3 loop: CATSGGFETQYF. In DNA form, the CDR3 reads TGTGCCACCAGCGGGGGCTTTGAGACCCAGTACTTC.

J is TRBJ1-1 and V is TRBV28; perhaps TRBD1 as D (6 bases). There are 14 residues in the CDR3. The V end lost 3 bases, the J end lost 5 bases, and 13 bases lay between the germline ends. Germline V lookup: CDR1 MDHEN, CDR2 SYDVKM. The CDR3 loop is CASSFDRFGTEAFF. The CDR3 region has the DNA TGTGCCAGCAGTTTCGACAGGTTTGGAACTGAAGCTTTCTTT.

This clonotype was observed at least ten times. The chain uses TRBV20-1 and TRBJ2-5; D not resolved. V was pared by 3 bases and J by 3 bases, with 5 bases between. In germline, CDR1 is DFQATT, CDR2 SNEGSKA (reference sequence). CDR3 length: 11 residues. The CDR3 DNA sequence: TGCAGTGCTAGCGGAGAAGAGACCCAGTACTTC. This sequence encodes CSASGEETQYF.

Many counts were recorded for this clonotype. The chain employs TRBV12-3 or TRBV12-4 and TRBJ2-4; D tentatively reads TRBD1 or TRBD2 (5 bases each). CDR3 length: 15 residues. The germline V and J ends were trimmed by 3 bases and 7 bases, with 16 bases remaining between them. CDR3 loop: CASSFLGSRGNIQYF. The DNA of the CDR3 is TGTGCCAGCAGTTTCCTTGGGTCCCGGGGCAACATTCAGTACTTC.

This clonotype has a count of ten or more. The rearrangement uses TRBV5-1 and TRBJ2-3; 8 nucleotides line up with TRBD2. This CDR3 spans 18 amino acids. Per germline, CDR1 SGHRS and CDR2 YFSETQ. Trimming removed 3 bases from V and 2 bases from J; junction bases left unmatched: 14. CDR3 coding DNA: TGCGCCAGCAGCTCCACGGCCCCATTAGCGGGAACCACAGATACGCAGTATTTT. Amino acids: CASSSTAPLAGTTDTQYF.

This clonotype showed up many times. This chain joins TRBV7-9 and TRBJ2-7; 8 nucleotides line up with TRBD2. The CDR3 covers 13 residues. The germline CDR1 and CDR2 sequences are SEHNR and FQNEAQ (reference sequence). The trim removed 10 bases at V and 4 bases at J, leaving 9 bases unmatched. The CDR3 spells CATQVAGPYEQYF. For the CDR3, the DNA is TGTGCCACCCAGGTAGCGGGACCATACGAGCAGTACTTC.

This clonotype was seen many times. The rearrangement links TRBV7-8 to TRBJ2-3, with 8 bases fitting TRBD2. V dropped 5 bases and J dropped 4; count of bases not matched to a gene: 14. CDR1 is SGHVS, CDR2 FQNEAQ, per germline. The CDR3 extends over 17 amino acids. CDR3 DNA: TGTGCCAGCAGCAAAACTGTCGGCGGGGGGTCCCCAGATACGCAGTATTTT. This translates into CASSKTVGGGSPDTQYF.

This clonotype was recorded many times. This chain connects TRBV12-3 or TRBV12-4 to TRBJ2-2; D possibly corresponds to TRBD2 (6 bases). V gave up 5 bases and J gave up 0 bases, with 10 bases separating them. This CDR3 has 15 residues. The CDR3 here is CASSTSGPNTGELFF. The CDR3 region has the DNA TGTGCCAGCAGTACAAGCGGGCCGAACACCGGGGAGCTGTTTTTT.

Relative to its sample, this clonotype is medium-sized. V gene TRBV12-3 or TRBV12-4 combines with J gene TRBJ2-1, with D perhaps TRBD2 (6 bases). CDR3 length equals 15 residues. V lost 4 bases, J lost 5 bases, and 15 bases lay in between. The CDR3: CASSSGTGLDNEQFF. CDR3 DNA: TGTGCCAGCAGTTCCGGGACTGGCTTAGACAATGAGCAGTTCTTC.

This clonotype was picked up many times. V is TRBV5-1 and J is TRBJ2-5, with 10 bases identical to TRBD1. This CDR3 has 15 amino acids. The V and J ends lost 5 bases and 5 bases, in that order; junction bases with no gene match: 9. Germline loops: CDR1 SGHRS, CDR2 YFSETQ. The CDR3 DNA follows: TGCGCCAGCAGGGCGGGACAGGGGCTGATGGAGACCCAGTACTTC. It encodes CASRAGQGLMETQYF.

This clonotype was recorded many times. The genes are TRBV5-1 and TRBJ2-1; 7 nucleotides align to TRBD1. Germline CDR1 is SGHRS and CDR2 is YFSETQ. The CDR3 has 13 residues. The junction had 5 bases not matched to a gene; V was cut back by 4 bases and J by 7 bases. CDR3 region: CASSVTGANEQFF. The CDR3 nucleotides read TGCGCCAGCAGCGTAACAGGGGCGAATGAGCAGTTCTTC.

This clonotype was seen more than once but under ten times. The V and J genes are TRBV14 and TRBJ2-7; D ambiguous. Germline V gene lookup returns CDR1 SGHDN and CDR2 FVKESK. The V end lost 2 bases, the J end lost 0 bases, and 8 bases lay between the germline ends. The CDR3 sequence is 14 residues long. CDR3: CASSQSPSSYEQYF. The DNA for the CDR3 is TGTGCCAGCAGCCAAAGTCCGAGCTCCTACGAGCAGTACTTC.